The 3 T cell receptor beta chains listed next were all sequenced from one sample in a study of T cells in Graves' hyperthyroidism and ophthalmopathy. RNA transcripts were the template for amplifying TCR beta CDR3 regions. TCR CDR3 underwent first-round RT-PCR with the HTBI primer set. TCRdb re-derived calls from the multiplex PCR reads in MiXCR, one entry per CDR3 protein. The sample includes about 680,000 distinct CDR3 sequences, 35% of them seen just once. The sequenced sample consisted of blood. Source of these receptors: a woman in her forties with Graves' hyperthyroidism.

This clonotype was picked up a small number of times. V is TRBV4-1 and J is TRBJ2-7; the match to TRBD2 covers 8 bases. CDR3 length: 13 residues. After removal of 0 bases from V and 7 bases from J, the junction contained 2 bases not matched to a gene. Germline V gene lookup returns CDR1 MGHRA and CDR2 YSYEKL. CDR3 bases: TGCGCCAGCAGCCAAGAAGCGGGGGCTGAGCAGTACTTC. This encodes CASSQEAGAEQYF.

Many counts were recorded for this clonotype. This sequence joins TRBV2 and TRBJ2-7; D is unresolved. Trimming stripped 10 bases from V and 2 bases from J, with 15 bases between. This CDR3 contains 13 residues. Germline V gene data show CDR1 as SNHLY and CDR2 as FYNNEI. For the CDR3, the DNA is TGTGCCACCAAAGATAGGGTTACCTACGAGCAGTACTTC. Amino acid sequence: CATKDRVTYEQYF.

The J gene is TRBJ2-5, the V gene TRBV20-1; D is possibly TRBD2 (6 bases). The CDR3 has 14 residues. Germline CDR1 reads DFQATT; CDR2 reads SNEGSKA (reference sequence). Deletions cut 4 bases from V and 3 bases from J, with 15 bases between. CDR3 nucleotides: TGCAGTGCTATGGGGCTAGCGAAAAAAGAGACCCAGTACTTC. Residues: CSAMGLAKKETQYF.